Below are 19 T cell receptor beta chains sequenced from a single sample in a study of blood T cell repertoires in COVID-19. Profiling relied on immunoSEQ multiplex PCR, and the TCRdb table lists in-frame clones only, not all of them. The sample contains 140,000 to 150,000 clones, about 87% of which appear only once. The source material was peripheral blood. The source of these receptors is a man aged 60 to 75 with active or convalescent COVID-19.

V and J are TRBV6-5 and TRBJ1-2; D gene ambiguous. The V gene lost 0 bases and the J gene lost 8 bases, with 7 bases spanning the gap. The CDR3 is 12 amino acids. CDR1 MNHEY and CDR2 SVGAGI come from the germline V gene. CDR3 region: CASSYSSGGYTF. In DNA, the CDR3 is TGTGCCAGCAGTTACTCGTCAGGAGGCTACACCTTC.

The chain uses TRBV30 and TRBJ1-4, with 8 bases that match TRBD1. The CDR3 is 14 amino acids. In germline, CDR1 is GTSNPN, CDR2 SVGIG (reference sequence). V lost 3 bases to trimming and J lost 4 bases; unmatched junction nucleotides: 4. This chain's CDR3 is CAWRRDRSNEKLFF. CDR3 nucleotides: TGTGCCTGGAGGCGGGACAGGAGTAATGAAAAACTGTTTTTT.

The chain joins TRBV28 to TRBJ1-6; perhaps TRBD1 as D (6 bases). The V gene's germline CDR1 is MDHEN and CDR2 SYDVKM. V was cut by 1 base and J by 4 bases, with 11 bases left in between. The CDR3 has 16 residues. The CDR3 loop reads CASSLLAGQYNSPLHF. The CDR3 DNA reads TGTGCCAGCAGTTTATTAGCAGGACAGTATAATTCACCCCTCCACTTT.

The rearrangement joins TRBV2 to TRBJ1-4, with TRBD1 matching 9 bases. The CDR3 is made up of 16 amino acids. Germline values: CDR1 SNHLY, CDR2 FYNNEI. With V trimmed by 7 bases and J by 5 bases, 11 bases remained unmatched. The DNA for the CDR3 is TGTGCCAGCAAGGGACAGGGCATGATAAGCAATGAAAAACTGTTTTTT. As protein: CASKGQGMISNEKLFF.

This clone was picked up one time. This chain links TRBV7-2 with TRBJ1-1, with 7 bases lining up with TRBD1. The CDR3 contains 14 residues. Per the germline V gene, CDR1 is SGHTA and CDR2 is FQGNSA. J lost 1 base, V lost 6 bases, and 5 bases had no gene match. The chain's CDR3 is CASRPGTANTEAFF. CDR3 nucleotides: TGTGCCAGCAGACCCGGGACAGCGAACACTGAAGCTTTCTTT.

Here the CDR3 DNA reads TGCGCCAGCAGCTTGGTAGGGGGCGGAACACCCCTCCACTTT. Translating gives CASSLVGGGTPLHF. This chain uses TRBV5-1 with TRBJ1-6, with 7 bases that match TRBD1. The germline gives CDR1 SGHRS, CDR2 YFSETQ. The junction had 5 bases not matched to a gene; V was cut back by 0 bases and J by 11 bases. The CDR3 spans 14 residues. The whole variable domain, filled in from reference TRBV5-1 and TRBJ1-6, reads KAGVTQTPRYLIKTRGQQVTLSCSPISGHRSVSWYQQTPGQGLQFLFEYFSETQRNKGNFPGRFSGRQFSNSRSEMNVSTLELGDSALYLCASSLVGGGTPLHFGNGTRLTVT.

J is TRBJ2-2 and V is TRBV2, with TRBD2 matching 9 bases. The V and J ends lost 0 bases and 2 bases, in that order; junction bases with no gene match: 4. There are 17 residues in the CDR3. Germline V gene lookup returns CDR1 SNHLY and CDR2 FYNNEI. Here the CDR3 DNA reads TGTGCCAGCAGTGAAGCAGCGGGAGGTGCTAACACCGGGGAGCTGTTTTTT. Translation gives CASSEAAGGANTGELFF.

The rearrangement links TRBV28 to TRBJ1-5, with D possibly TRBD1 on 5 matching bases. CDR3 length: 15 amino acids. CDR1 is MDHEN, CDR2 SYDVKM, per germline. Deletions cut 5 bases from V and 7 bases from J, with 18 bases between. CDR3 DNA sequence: TGTGCCAGCAGTCCCCAGGGCCGCGCCCAGCAGCCCCAGCATTTT. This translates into CASSPQGRAQQPQHF.

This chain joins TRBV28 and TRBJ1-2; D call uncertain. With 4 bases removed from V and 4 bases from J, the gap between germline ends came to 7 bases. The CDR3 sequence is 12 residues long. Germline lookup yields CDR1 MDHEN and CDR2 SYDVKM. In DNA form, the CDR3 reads TGTGCCAGCAGTTCTGAACTCTATGGCTACACCTTC. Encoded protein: CASSSELYGYTF.

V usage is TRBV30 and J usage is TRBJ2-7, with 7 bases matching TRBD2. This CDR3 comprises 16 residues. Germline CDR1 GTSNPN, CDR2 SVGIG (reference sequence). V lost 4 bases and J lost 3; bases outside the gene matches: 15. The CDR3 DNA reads TGTGCCTGGACCGGCCTTGGGCTAGCGGAGATCTACGAGCAGTACTTC. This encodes CAWTGLGLAEIYEQYF.

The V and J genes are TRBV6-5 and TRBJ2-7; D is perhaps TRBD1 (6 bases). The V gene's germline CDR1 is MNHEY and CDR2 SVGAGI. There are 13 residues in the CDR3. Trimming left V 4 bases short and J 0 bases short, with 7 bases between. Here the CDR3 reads CASSWGLSYEQYF. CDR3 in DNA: TGTGCCAGCAGTTGGGGGCTCTCCTACGAGCAGTACTTC.

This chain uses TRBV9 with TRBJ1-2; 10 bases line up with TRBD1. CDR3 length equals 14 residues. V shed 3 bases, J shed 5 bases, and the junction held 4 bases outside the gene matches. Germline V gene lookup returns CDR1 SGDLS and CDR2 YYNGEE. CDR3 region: CASSGGTGEYGYTF. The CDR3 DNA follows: TGTGCCAGCAGCGGTGGGACAGGGGAATATGGCTACACCTTC.

As DNA, the CDR3 is TGTGCCAGCAGCTTTTCCGGACAGGGGGAACCCCAGTACTTC. It yields the protein CASSFSGQGEPQYF. This chain joins TRBV7-3 and TRBJ2-5, with 10 positions matching TRBD1. The CDR3 loop spans 14 amino acids. Germline V gene sequence: CDR1 SGHTA, CDR2 FQGTGA. Trimming cost V 3 bases and J 9 bases; bases outside gene matches: 7.

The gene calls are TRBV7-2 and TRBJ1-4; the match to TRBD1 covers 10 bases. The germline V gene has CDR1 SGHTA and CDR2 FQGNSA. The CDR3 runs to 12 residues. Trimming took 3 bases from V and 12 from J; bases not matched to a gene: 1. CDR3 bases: TGTGCCAGCAGCTTCGGACAGGGGGAACTGTTTTTT. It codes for CASSFGQGELFF.

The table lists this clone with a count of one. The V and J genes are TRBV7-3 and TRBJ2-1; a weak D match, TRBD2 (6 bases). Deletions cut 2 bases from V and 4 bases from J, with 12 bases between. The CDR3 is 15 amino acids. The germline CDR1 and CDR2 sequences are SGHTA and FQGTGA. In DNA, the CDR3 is TGTGCCAGCAGCTTAGACGGGAGACTTTACAATGAGCAGTTCTTC. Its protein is CASSLDGRLYNEQFF.

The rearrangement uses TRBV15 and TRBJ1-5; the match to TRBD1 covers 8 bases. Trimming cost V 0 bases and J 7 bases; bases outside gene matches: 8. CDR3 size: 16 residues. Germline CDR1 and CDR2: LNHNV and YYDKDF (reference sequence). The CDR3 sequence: CATSRDSQGAYQPQHF. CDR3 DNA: TGTGCCACCAGCAGAGATTCGCAGGGGGCATACCAGCCCCAGCATTTT. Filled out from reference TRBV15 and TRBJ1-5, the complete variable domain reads DAMVIQNPRYQVTQFGKPVTLSCSQTLNHNVMYWYQQKSSQAPKLLFHYYDKDFNNEADTPDNFQSRRPNTSFCFLDIRSPGLGDTAMYLCATSRDSQGAYQPQHFGDGTRLSIL.

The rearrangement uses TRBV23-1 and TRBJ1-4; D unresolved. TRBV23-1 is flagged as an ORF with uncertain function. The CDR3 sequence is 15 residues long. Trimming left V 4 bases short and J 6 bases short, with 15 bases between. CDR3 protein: CASSLLLGGYEKLFF. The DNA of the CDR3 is TGCGCCAGCAGTCTCCTACTCGGAGGGTATGAAAAACTGTTTTTT.

The CDR3 DNA reads TGTGCCAGCAGCCCACAGGGAGATAATGAGCAGTTCTTC. Protein: CASSPQGDNEQFF. The chain combines TRBV5-4 with TRBJ2-1, with TRBD1 as a possible D gene (6 bases). The germline gives CDR1 SGHNT, CDR2 YYREEE (reference sequence). The CDR3 spans 13 residues. V was shortened by 4 bases and J by 7 bases, with 12 bases between the two germline ends.

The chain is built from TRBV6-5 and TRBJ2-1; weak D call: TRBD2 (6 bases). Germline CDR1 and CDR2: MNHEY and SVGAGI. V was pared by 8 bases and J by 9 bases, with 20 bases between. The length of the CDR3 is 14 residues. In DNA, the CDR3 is TGTGCCAGCGGCCGCCTCGGGGGTAGGAGTGAGCAGTTCTTC. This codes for CASGRLGGRSEQFF.